This entry concerns a single TCR beta chain. These data belong to a study of T-cell memory formation after mild COVID-19. About the study: TCR clusters showed largely donor specificity.

The V and J ends lost 6 bases and 3 bases respectively, with 11 bases between them. The CDR3 runs 13 residues. The germline CDR1 and CDR2 sequences are ENHRY and SYGVKD. TCRdb re-called the 5' RACE reads with MiXCR, one entry per CDR3 protein. The sample contains hundreds of thousands of distinct CDR3 sequences, 18% of which appear only once. The sequencing sample was made of PBMCs or a T cell subset sorted from them (not recorded which). This clonotype was sampled from a man between 18 and 35 years old who had mild COVID-19 (a few samples of this study predate the infection). Cell type and time point are not known. The chain links TRBV10-3 to TRBJ1-1; D is undetermined. The CDR3 coding sequence is TGTGCCATCAGAGGGAGGTTGGACACTGAAGCTTTCTTT. Protein product: CAIRGRLDTEAFF.